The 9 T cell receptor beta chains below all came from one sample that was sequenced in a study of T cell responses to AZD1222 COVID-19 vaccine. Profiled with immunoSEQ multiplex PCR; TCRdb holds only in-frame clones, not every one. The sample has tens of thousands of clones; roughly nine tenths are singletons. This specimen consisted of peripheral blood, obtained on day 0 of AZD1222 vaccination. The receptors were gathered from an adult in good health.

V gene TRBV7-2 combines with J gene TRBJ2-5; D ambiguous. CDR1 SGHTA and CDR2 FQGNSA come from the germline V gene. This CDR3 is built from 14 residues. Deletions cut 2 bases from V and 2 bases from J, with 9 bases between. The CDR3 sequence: CASSLRLEQETQYF. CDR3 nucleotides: TGTGCCAGCAGCTTACGTCTAGAACAAGAGACCCAGTACTTC. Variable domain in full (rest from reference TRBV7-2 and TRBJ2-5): GAGVSQSPSNKVTEKGKDVELRCDPISGHTALYWYRQSLGQGLEFLIYFQGNSAPDKSGLPSDRFSAERTGGSVSTLTIQRTQQEDSAVYLCASSLRLEQETQYFGPGTRLLVL.

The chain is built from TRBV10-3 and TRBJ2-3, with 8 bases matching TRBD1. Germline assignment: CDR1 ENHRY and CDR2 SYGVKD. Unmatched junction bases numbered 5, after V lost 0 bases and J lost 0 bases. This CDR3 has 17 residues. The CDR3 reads CAISESAGTGSTDTQYF. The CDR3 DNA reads TGTGCCATCAGTGAGTCAGCCGGGACAGGTAGCACAGATACGCAGTATTTT.

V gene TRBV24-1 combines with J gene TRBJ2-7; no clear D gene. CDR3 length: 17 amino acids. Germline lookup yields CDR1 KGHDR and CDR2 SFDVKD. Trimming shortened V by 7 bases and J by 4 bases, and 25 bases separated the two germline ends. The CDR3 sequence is CATRTPLLNGPPYEQYF. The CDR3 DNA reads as TGTGCCACCAGGACTCCCTTACTCAATGGACCTCCTTACGAGCAGTACTTC.

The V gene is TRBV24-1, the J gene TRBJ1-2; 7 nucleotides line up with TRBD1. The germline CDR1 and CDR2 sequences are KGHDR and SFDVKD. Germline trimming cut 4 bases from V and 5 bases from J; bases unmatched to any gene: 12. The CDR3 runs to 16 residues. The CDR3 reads CATSDPGTAINYGYTF. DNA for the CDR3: TGTGCCACCAGTGACCCCGGGACAGCAATCAATTATGGCTACACCTTC.

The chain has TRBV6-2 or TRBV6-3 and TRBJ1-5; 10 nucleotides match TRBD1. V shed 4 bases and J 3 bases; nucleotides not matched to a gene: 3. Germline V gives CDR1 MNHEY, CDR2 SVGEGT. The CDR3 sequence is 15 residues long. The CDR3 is CASSWDRGSNQPQHF. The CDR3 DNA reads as TGTGCCAGCAGTTGGGACAGGGGCTCCAATCAGCCCCAGCATTTT.

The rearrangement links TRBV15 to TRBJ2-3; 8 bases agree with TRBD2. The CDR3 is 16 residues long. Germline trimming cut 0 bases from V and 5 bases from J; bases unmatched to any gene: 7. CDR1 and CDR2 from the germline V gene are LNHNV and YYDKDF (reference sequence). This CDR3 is CATSRDLTSGGDTQYF. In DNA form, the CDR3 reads TGTGCCACCAGCAGAGATCTAACTAGCGGCGGAGATACGCAGTATTTT.

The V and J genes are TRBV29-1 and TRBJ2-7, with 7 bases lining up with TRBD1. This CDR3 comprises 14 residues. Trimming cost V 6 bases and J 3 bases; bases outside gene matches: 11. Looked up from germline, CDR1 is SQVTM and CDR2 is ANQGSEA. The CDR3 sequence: CSVDTGTANYEQYF. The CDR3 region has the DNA TGCAGCGTAGATACCGGGACAGCCAACTACGAGCAGTACTTC.

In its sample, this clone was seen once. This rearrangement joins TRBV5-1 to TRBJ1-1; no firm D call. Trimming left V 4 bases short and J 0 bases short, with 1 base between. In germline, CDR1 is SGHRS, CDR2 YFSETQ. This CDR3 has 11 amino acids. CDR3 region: CASSLNTEAFF. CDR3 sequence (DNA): TGCGCCAGCAGCCTGAACACTGAAGCTTTCTTT.

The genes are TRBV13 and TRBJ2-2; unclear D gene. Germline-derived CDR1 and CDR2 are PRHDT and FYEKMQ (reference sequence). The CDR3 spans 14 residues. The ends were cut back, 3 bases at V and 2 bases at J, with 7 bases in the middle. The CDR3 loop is CASSFGANTGELFF. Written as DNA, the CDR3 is TGTGCCAGCAGCTTCGGAGCAAACACCGGGGAGCTGTTTTTT.